A selection of T cell receptor beta chains follows, all from one sample in a study of cytomegalovirus exposure and HLA in healthy donors. Only in-frame clones appear in the TCRdb table, and some are missing; sequencing was by immunoSEQ multiplex PCR. The sample contains 100,000 to 150,000 clones, around 80% of which appear only once. Sequencing used PBMCs. Every receptor here comes from a man between 45 and 60 years old in good health and CMV-seronegative. The CDR3 runs from the conserved cysteine through the conserved F or W. A D gene is named only where the DNA matches it firmly. Expanded clones are given a class, and other clones once, few, many or no size at all.

NA	TRBD1	19	TRBV7-2	TRBJ1-4	CASSPVVWDRILPNEKLFF	TGTGCCAGCAGCCCAGTGGTCTGGGACAGGATCTTGCCGAATGAAAAACTGTTTTTT
NA	TRBD2	15	TRBV2	TRBJ2-5	CASSLGLAGGETQYF	TGTGCCAGCAGTCTCGGACTAGCGGGGGGGGAGACCCAGTACTTC
NA	TRBD2	14	TRBV6-1	TRBJ2-5	CASNERGAVETQYF	TGTGCCAGCAACGAGCGGGGGGCCGTGGAGACCCAGTACTTC
NA	TRBD1	14	TRBV7-6	TRBJ1-5	CASSGRTGDQPQHF	TGTGCCAGCAGCGGCCGGACAGGGGATCAGCCCCAGCATTTT
NA	NA	15	TRBV7-9	TRBJ1-3	CASSSAWASGNTIYF	TGTGCCAGCAGCTCGGCCTGGGCCTCTGGAAACACCATATATTTT
NA	TRBD1	14	TRBV29-1	TRBJ1-1	CSAKEGQRNTEAFF	TGCAGCGCTAAAGAGGGACAGCGAAACACTGAAGCTTTCTTT
NA	NA	15	TRBV5-1	TRBJ2-7	CASSLDTGRTYEQYF	TGCGCCAGCAGCTTGGATACAGGGCGGACCTACGAGCAGTACTTC
NA	NA	13	TRBV14	TRBJ1-2	CASSQLGLYGYTF	TGTGCCAGCAGCCAATTAGGACTTTATGGCTACACCTTC
few	TRBD1	13	TRBV11-2	TRBJ1-2	CASSLGTGDGYTF	TGTGCCAGCAGCTTAGGGACAGGAGATGGCTACACCTTC
once	TRBD2	18	TRBV30	TRBJ2-7	CAWSVNPGKSGSSYEQYF	TGTGCCTGGAGTGTAAACCCCGGAAAAAGCGGGAGCTCCTACGAGCAGTACTTC
once	TRBD1	14	TRBV5-6	TRBJ1-2	CASSPPTGDYGYTF	TGTGCCAGCAGCCCCCCCACAGGGGACTATGGCTACACCTTC
NA	NA	14	TRBV4-3	TRBJ2-3	CASSPGPDTDTQYF	TGCGCCAGCAGCCCTGGGCCCGACACAGATACGCAGTATTTT
few	TRBD1	14	TRBV6-5	TRBJ1-1	CASTTDRGGSEAFF	TGTGCCAGCACCACGGACAGGGGAGGTTCAGAAGCTTTCTTT
NA	TRBD2	15	TRBV5-4	TRBJ2-5	CASSLPSGGKETQYF	TGTGCCAGCAGCTTGCCTAGCGGGGGGAAAGAGACCCAGTACTTC
NA	TRBD1	16	TRBV11-2	TRBJ1-1	CASSRHLGQMNTEAFF	TGTGCCAGCAGCCGGCACTTGGGACAGATGAACACTGAAGCTTTCTTT
NA	TRBD1	21	TRBV23-1	TRBJ1-1	CASSQKERRRDREVRDTEAFF	TGCGCCAGCAGTCAAAAAGAGAGGAGACGGGACAGGGAGGTTCGGGACACTGAAGCTTTCTTT
NA	NA	14	TRBV6-5	TRBJ2-3	CASSYRRSTDTQYF	TGTGCCAGCAGTTACCGCAGAAGCACAGATACGCAGTATTTT
NA	NA	13	TRBV10-1	TRBJ1-1	CASSGRAESRAFF	TGCGCCAGCAGTGGAAGAGCAGAATCGAGGGCTTTCTTT
NA	NA	18	TRBV7-9	TRBJ1-3	CSSSPRRWDSVSGNTIYF	TGTTCCAGCAGCCCTAGGAGGTGGGACTCAGTCTCTGGAAACACCATATATTTT
NA	NA	16	TRBV7-2	TRBJ2-2	CASSPADRGEPGELFF	TGTGCCAGCAGCCCAGCTGACAGAGGAGAACCCGGGGAGCTGTTTTTT
once	TRBD2	16	TRBV2	TRBJ2-3	CASSEGSGGHTDTQYF	TGTGCCAGCAGTGAGGGGAGCGGGGGGCACACAGATACGCAGTATTTT
NA	TRBD1	16	TRBV5-1	TRBJ2-3	CASSSLDRGRADTQYF	TGCGCCAGCAGCTCTCTGGACAGGGGGCGAGCAGATACGCAGTATTTT
NA	TRBD1	15	TRBV7-9	TRBJ1-2	CASSPTNGTGKGYTF	TGTGCCAGCAGCCCGACAAACGGGACAGGGAAGGGCTACACCTTC
NA	NA	14	TRBV5-4	TRBJ1-4	CASSSPGGNEKLFF	TGTGCCAGCAGCTCCCCCGGGGGGAATGAAAAACTGTTTTTT
NA	TRBD1	17	TRBV7-9	TRBJ1-2	CASSFITGGKFNYGYTF	TGTGCCAGCAGCTTTATAACAGGGGGGAAGTTTAACTATGGCTACACCTTC